This TCR beta chain was identified in a study of T cells in Graves' hyperthyroidism and ophthalmopathy. Patients with uncontrolled infections, other autoimmune diseases, pregnancy or lactation were excluded. First hyperthyroidism diagnosis is when the blood sample was obtained, before any ophthalmopathy symptoms. Using less than 12 ml of fresh peripheral blood, PBMCs were prepared. Study-level findings and limits: From stable hyperthyroidism, ophthalmopathy was set apart by a 13 V-J model.

From RNA transcripts, TCR beta CDR3 regions were amplified. RT-PCR in the first round (using the HTBI primer set) targeted the TCR CDR3. TCRdb used MiXCR to reprocess the multiplex PCR reads, holding one entry per CDR3 protein. The sample lists fewer than 900,000 distinct CDR3 sequences; around 20% were seen once. This clonotype was observed a handful of times. Its antigen is not identified. The receptor comes from a woman aged 45-59 years with Graves' hyperthyroidism that later progressed to Graves' ophthalmopathy. Sequencing was carried out using blood.

The CDR3 sequence is CSARSPLAGSSYNEQFF. CDR3 in DNA: TGCAGTGCTAGATCACCCCTAGCGGGGAGCTCCTACAATGAGCAGTTCTTC. The chain recombines TRBV20-1 with TRBJ2-1; TRBD2 matches 9 bases. Germline values: CDR1 DFQATT, CDR2 SNEGSKA (reference sequence). The junction had 8 bases not matched to a gene; V was cut back by 2 bases and J by 0 bases. The CDR3 totals 17 residues.